The rows below give T cell receptor beta chains drawn from one sample of a study of tumor-infiltrating lymphocytes in primary liver carcinoma. Via MiXCR, TCRdb re-called the multiplex PCR reads, giving one row per CDR3 protein. Of approximately 110,000 distinct CDR3 sequences listed, 50% to 80% are singletons. The sequenced sample consisted of liver tumor tissue from sampling region 3. The receptors stem from a woman aged 55-75 years with primary liver carcinoma and hepatitis B virus infection. Both conserved end residues are part of each CDR3. The order of the fields is clone size, D gene, J gene, V gene, CDR3 DNA, CDR3 protein. A D gene is named only where the DNA matches it firmly. The size field is filled for only some rows; it gives once, few, many or a size class.

>.|TRBD1|TRBJ1-5|TRBV28
TGTGCCGGAATGACAGGGGGGAGCAATCAGCCCCAGCATTTT
CAGMTGGSNQPQHF
>.|.|TRBJ1-6|TRBV28
TGCGCCAGCAGTTCTACGACAGATGAACCTTCTAACTCACTCCTCCACTTT
CASSSTTDEPSNSLLHF
>.|.|TRBJ1-5|TRBV2
TGTGCCAGCAGTCCCCCCGTGGCCGCCCAGCATTTT
CASSPPVAAQHF
>.|.|TRBJ1-1|TRBV10-3
TGTGCCATCGGGGCCCAGGGTGGCACTGAAGCTTTCTTT
CAIGAQGGTEAFF
>.|TRBD2|TRBJ2-3|TRBV11-2
TGTGCCAGCAACTTAGGGCTAGCGGGATTAGCAGATACGCAATATTTT
CASNLGLAGLADTQYF
>many|TRBD2|TRBJ2-1|TRBV7-9
TGTGCCAGCAGCTTAAGAGGACTAGTGGGGGGTGAGCAGTTCTTC
CASSLRGLVGGEQFF
>.|TRBD1|TRBJ1-5|TRBV7-8
TGTACCAGCAGCTTAGAAGCCGGGACAGAAAATCAGCCCCAGCATTTT
CTSSLEAGTENQPQHF
>.|.|TRBJ2-1|TRBV11-2
TGTGCCAGTAGCAGACTAAACCCCGAGGTTGCCAATGAGCGGTTCTTC
CASSRLNPEVANERFF
>.|TRBD2|TRBJ2-7|TRBV11-2
TGTGTCAGCAGCTTTACATTAGCGGGAGGTACCTACGAGCAGTACTTC
CVSSFTLAGGTYEQYF
>.|.|TRBJ1-1|TRBV25-1
TGTACCAGCAGTGATAACGGGGCAAACACTGAAGCTTTCTTT
CTSSDNGANTEAFF
>many|TRBD2|TRBJ2-2|TRBV11-3
TGTGCCAGCAGCCCCGGACTAGCGGGAGGGAACACCGGGGAGCTGTTTTTT
CASSPGLAGGNTGELFF
>.|.|TRBJ2-2|TRBV11-2
TGTGCCAGCAGCTTAAATAGGACTGGGGAGCTGCCTTTT
CASSLNRTGELPF
>once|TRBD2|TRBJ2-1|TRBV11-3
TGTACCAGCAGATTAGATCGGGGGGAGTGGGGTTTCGATGAGCAGTTCTTC
CTSRLDRGEWGFDEQFF
>.|TRBD2|TRBJ2-1|TRBV6-5
TGTACCCGCAGTTACTCAAGGTCGGCGGGAGGTCGCAATGAGCAGTTCTTC
CTRSYSRSAGGRNEQFF
>.|.|TRBJ1-5|TRBV5-6
TGTGCCAGCAGCCTAGGGAACGGCAATCAGCCCCAGCATTTT
CASSLGNGNQPQHF
>.|TRBD1|TRBJ2-2|TRBV11-2
TGTGTCAGCAACCACAGATCGATTGGGGACAGATCCGGGGAGCTGTTTTTT
CVSNHRSIGDRSGELFF
>.|.|TRBJ2-3|TRBV5-1
TGCGCCAGCAGTTTTCCATCCCTTATCGACACAGATACGCAGTATTTT
CASSFPSLIDTDTQYF
>.|.|TRBJ2-5|TRBV5-5
TGTGCCAGCGGCTTTGGGCTCATAAACCAAGAGACCCAGTACTTC
CASGFGLINQETQYF
>many|.|TRBJ2-1|TRBV10-2
TGCGCCAGCAGTGACGTTCGAGGAGGGCCCAATGAGCAGTTCTTC
CASSDVRGGPNEQFF
>once|.|TRBJ2-2|TRBV11-1
TGTACCAGCAGCTTTACCGGGGAGCTGTTATTT
CTSSFTGELLF
>.|TRBD2|TRBJ2-5|TRBV5-1
TGCGCCAGCAGCTTTACGACTAGCGGGAGAGTAGAGACCCAGTACTTC
CASSFTTSGRVETQYF
>few|TRBD2|TRBJ2-5|TRBV28
TGTGCCAGCAGTCCCAGCGGGGACCCCCAAGAGACCCAGTACTTC
CASSPSGDPQETQYF
>many|.|TRBJ1-1|TRBV12-3/TRBV12-4
TGTGCCAGCAGTTTAGGGAACACTGAAGCTTTCTTT
CASSLGNTEAFF
>medium-sized|.|TRBJ2-1|TRBV11-2
TGTGCCAGCAGCTTAGGCCCAACTAAATCCGATGAGCAGTTCTTC
CASSLGPTKSDEQFF
>once|TRBD2|TRBJ2-7|TRBV11-2
TGTGCCAGCAGCTTAATTTGGAACATAACCCTAGCGGACCTAGGACGCGAGCAGTACTTC
CASSLIWNITLADLGREQYF
>.|.|TRBJ2-7|TRBV11-2
TGTGCCAGCAACTCAGAGTCGAGGGCCGAGCAGTACTTC
CASNSESRAEQYF
>many|.|TRBJ2-1|TRBV4-1
TGCGCCAGCAGCCAAGGCAGAGCGTCCTACAATGAGCAGTTCTTC
CASSQGRASYNEQFF
>.|TRBD1|TRBJ2-7|TRBV30
TGTGCCTGGAATCAGAGACAGGGGGGCTACGAGCAGTACTTC
CAWNQRQGGYEQYF
>.|.|TRBJ1-1|TRBV11-3
TGTGCCAGCAGCTTAACCCCGGACACTGAAGCTCTCTTT
CASSLTPDTEALF
>once|.|TRBJ2-7|TRBV6-5
TGTGCCAGCAAAACAGAGGCGGCCTCCTACGAGCAGTACTTC
CASKTEAASYEQYF
>few|TRBD1|TRBJ2-6|TRBV5-1
TGCGCCAGCAGCTCGACAGGGATTGGGGCCAACGTCCTGACTTTC
CASSSTGIGANVLTF
>.|TRBD2|TRBJ2-1|TRBV4-2
TGTACCAGCAGCCAAGATAGGACTAGCCGCGATGAGCAGTTCTTC
CTSSQDRTSRDEQFF
>many|.|TRBJ2-5|TRBV6-1
TGTGCCACCCTCGCACAGCACCAAGAGACCCAGTACTTC
CATLAQHQETQYF
>.|.|TRBJ2-2|TRBV12-3/TRBV12-4
TGTGCCAGCAGTTTGAGTGAGGATGGGATCATGCTGTTTTTT
CASSLSEDGIMLFF
>few|.|TRBJ2-3|TRBV5-4
TGTGCCAGCAGCTTCTGGGACCAAAGCACAGATACGCAGTATTTT
CASSFWDQSTDTQYF